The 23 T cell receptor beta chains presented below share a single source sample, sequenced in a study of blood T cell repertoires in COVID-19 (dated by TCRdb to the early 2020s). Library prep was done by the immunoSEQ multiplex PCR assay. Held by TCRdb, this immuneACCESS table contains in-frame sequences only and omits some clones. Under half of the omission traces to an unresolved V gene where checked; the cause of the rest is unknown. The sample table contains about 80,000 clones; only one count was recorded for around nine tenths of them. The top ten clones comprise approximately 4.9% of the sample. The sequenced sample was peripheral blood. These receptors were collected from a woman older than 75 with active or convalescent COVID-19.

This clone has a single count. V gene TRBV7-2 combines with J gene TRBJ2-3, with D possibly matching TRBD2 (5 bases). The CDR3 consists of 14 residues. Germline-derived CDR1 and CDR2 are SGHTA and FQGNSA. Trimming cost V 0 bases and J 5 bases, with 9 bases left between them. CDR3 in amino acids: CASSLARGIDTQYF. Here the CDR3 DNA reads TGTGCCAGCAGCTTAGCGCGAGGGATAGATACGCAGTATTTT.

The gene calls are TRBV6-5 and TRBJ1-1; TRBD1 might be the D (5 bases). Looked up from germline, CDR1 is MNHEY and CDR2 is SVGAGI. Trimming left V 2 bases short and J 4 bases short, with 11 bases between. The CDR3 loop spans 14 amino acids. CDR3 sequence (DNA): TGTGCCAGCAGTTACACAATGGGGGGCACTGAAGCTTTCTTT. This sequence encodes CASSYTMGGTEAFF.

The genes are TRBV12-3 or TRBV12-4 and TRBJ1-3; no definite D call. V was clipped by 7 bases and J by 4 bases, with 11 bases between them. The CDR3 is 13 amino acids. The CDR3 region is CASTTGRGNTIYF. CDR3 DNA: TGTGCCAGCACCACTGGCAGGGGAAACACCATATATTTT.

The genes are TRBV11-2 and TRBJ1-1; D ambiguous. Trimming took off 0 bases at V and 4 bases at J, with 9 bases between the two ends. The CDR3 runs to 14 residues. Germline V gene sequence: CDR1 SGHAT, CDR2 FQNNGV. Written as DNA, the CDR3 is TGTGCCAGCAGCTTAGATCGGGTGAGCACTGAAGCTTTCTTT. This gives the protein CASSLDRVSTEAFF.

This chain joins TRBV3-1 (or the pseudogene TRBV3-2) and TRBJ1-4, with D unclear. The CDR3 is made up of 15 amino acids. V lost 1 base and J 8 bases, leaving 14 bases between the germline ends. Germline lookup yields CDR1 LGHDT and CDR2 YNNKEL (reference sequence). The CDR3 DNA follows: TGTGCCAGCAGCCAAGGCCTGGGAGGCGGGGAAAAACTGTTTTTT. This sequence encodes CASSQGLGGGEKLFF.

The DNA for the CDR3 is TGTGCCAGCAAACCGTTCCCGGGAGGGGCTTTCTTT. Protein: CASKPFPGGAFF. The chain carries TRBV12-3 or TRBV12-4 and TRBJ1-1, with no clear D. The CDR3 totals 12 residues. V gave up 7 bases and J gave up 11 bases, with 17 bases separating them.

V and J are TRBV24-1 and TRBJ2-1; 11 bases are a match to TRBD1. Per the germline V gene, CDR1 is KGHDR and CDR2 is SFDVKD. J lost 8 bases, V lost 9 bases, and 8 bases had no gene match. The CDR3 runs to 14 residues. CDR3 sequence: CATQGQGAIDEQFF. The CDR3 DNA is TGTGCCACCCAAGGACAGGGGGCGATCGATGAGCAGTTCTTC.

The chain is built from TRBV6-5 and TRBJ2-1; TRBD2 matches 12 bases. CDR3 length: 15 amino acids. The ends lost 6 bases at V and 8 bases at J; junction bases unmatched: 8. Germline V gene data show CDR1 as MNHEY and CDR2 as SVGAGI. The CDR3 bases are TGTGCCAGCAGCCTCCGACTAGCGGGAGATGATGAGCAGTTCTTC. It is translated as CASSLRLAGDDEQFF.

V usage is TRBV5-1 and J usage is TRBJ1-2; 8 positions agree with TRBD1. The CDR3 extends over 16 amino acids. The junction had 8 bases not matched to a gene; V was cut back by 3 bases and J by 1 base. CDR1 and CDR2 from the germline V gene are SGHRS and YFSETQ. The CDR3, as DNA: TGCGCCAGCAGCTGGGGACAGGACCCTTATAACTATGGCTACACCTTC. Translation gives CASSWGQDPYNYGYTF.

The CDR3 loop reads CATTDISNQPQHF. Written as DNA, the CDR3 is TGTGCTACAACAGACATTAGCAATCAGCCCCAGCATTTT. The rearrangement joins TRBV10-3 to TRBJ1-5; D not resolved. The CDR3 extends over 13 amino acids. CDR1 ENHRY and CDR2 SYGVKD come from the germline V gene.

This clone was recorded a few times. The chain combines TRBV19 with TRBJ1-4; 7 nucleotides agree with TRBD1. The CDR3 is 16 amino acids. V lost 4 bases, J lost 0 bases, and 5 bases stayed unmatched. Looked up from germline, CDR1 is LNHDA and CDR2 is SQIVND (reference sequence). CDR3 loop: CASSKGQMATNEKLFF. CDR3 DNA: TGTGCCAGTAGTAAGGGACAGATGGCAACTAATGAAAAACTGTTTTTT.

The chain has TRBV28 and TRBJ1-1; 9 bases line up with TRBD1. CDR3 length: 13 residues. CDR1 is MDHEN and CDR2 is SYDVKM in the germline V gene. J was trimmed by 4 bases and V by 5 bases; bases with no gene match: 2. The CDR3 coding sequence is TGTGCCAGCAGTAAGACAGGGGGCACTGAAGCTTTCTTT. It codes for CASSKTGGTEAFF.

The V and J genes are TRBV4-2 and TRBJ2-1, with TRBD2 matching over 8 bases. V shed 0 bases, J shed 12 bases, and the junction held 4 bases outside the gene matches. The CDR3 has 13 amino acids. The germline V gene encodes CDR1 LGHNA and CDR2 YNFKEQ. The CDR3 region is CASSQEVGGAQFF. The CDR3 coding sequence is TGTGCCAGCAGCCAAGAGGTCGGGGGGGCGCAGTTCTTC.

The CDR3 sequence: CASSLASRSSYNEQFF. In DNA, the CDR3 is TGTGCCAGCAGCTTGGCTAGCCGAAGCTCCTACAATGAGCAGTTCTTC. V is TRBV7-6 and J is TRBJ2-1, with D perhaps TRBD2 (5 bases). The germline V and J ends were trimmed by 3 bases and 0 bases, with 12 bases remaining between them. The CDR3 length is 16 residues. Germline CDR1 and CDR2: SGHVS and FNYEAQ.

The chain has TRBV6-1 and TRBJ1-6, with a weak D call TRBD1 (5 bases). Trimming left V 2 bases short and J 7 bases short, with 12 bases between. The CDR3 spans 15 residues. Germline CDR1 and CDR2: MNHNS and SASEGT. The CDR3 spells CASSETPGRNSPLHF. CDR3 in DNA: TGTGCCAGCAGTGAAACCCCAGGGAGGAATTCACCCCTCCACTTT.

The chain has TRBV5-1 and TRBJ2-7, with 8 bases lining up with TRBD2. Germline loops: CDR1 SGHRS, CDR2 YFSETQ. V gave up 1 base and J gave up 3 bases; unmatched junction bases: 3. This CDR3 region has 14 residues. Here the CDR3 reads CASSLSGGGYEQYF. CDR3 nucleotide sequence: TGCGCCAGCAGCTTGAGCGGGGGAGGCTACGAGCAGTACTTC.

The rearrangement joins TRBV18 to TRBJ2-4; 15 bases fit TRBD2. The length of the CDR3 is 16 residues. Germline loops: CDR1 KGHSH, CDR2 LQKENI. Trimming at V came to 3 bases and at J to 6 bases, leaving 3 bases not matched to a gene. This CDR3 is CASSPGLAGGRNIQYF. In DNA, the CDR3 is TGTGCCAGCTCACCGGGACTAGCGGGGGGCCGAAACATTCAGTACTTC.

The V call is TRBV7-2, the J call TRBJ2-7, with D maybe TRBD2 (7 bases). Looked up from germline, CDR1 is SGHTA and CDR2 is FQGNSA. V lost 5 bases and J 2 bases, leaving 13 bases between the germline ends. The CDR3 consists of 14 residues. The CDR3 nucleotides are TGTGCCAGCAGCCCCTACGGGGGGCCCTACGAGCAGTACTTC. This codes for CASSPYGGPYEQYF.

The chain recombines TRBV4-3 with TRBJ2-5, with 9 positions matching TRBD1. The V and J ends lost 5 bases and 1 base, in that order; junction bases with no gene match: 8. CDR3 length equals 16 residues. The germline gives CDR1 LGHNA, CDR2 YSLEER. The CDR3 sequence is CASSYAPGQGQETQYF. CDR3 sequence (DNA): TGCGCCAGCAGCTATGCTCCGGGACAGGGCCAAGAGACCCAGTACTTC.

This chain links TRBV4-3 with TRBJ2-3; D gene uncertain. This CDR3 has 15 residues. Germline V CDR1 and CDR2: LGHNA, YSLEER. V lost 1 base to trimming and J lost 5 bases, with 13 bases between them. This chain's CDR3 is CASSQGLSLVDTQYF. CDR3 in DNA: TGCGCCAGCAGCCAAGGCCTATCGTTAGTAGATACGCAGTATTTT.

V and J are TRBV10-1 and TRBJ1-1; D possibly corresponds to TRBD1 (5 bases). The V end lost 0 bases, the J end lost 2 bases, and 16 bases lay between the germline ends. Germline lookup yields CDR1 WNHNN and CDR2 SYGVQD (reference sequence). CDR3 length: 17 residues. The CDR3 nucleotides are TGCGCCAGCAGTGAGTCGAAAAGGGGCCCTGGAAACACTGAAGCTTTCTTT. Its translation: CASSESKRGPGNTEAFF.

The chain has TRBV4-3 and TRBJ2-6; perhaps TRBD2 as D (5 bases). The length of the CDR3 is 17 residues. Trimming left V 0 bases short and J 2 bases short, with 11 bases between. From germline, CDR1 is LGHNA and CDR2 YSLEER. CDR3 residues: CASSQDSLGAGANVLTF. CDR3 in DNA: TGCGCCAGCAGCCAAGATAGTCTCGGGGCTGGGGCCAACGTCCTGACTTTC.

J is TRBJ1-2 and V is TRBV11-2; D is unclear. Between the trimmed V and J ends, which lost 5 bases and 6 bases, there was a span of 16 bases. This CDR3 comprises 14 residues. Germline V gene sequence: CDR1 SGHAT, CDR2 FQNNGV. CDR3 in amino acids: CASSPTARSHGYTF. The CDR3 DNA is TGTGCCAGCAGCCCAACAGCCAGATCTCATGGCTACACCTTC.